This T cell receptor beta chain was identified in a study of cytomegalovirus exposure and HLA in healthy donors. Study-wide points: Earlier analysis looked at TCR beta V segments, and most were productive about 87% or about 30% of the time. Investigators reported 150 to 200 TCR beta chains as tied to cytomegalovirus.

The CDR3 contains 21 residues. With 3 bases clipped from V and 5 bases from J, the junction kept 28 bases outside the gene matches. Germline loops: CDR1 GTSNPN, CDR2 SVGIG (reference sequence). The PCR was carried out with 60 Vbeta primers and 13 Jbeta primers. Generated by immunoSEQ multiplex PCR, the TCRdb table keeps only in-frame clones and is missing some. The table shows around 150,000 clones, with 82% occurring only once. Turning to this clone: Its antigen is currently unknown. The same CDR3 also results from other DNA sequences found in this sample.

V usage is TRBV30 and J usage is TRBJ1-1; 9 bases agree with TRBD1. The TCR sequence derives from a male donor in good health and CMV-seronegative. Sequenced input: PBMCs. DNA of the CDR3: TGTGCCTGGAGGAACACGGACACCATTACAGGGGGCGATTATGGGATGACTGAAGCTTTCTTT. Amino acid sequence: CAWRNTDTITGGDYGMTEAFF.